This is a list of T cell receptor beta chains from one sample in a study of CD8 T cells in ankylosing spondylitis. TCRdb re-called the 5' RACE reads through MiXCR, storing one row per CDR3 protein. The table has 350,000 or so distinct CDR3 sequences, more than 9% seen once. The sample taken for sequencing was blood, either unsorted or a sorted T cell fraction (not recorded which). The receptors shown here come from a female donor with ankylosing spondylitis or in good health (not recorded which). CDR3s include the opening cysteine and the closing phenylalanine or tryptophan. The D gene is left open where the match is weak. Rows give clone size only sometimes, using once, few, many, or a class for an expanded clone.

>TRBV5-1|many|NA|TRBJ2-2
CASSLTSWGANTGELFF
TGCGCCAGCAGCTTAACAAGCTGGGGGGCCAACACCGGGGAGCTGTTTTTT
>TRBV7-8|NA|NA|TRBJ1-3
CASSSQHLAGNTIYF
TGTGCCAGCAGCTCTCAACATTTAGCTGGAAACACCATATATTTT
>TRBV5-1|NA|TRBD1|TRBJ1-6
CASSPGTGQGVSPLHF
TGCGCCAGCAGCCCGGGGACAGGACAGGGTGTTTCACCCCTCCACTTT
>TRBV20-1|many|NA|TRBJ2-7
CRGTGTNSYEQYF
TGCAGAGGGACCGGGACCAACTCCTACGAGCAGTACTTC
>TRBV15|many|NA|TRBJ2-3
CATSRGFTDTQYF
TGTGCCACCAGCAGAGGATTCACAGATACGCAGTATTTT
>TRBV7-2|many|TRBD2|TRBJ2-1
CASSLIAGDEQFF
TGTGCCAGCAGCTTAATAGCGGGAGATGAGCAGTTCTTC
>TRBV29-1|many|TRBD1|TRBJ2-3
CSETGTGTDTQYF
TGCAGCGAAACCGGGACAGGGACAGATACGCAGTATTTT
>TRBV27|many|TRBD1|TRBJ2-6
CASKKPGQGFSGANVLTF
TGTGCCAGCAAAAAACCGGGACAGGGATTCTCTGGGGCCAACGTCCTGACTTTC
>TRBV28|many|NA|TRBJ2-7
CASSGTAGVFSYEQYF
TGTGCCAGCAGTGGAACGGCAGGGGTCTTTTCCTACGAGCAGTACTTC
>TRBV20-1|few|NA|TRBJ2-3
CSARVLTGTDTQYF
TGCAGTGCTAGAGTCTTGACTGGCACAGATACGCAGTATTTT
>TRBV6-1|many|NA|TRBJ2-2
CASSELVTGELFF
TGTGCCAGCAGTGAACTGGTTACCGGGGAGCTGTTTTTT
>TRBV20-1|NA|TRBD1|TRBJ1-1
CSAPGTAAQGATEAFF
TGCAGTGCTCCTGGGACAGCCGCACAGGGGGCCACTGAAGCTTTCTTT
>TRBV5-1|NA|TRBD2|TRBJ2-3
CASSLIPYEAGGTDTQYF
TGCGCCAGCAGCTTGATACCGTACGAAGCGGGAGGAACAGATACGCAGTATTTT
>TRBV12-3/TRBV12-4|many|NA|TRBJ2-2
CASSPINPGELFF
TGTGCCAGCAGTCCTATTAACCCCGGGGAGCTGTTTTTT
>TRBV20-1|few|NA|TRBJ2-1
CSARDVPQEFF
TGCAGTGCTAGAGATGTGCCCCAGGAGTTCTTC
>TRBV20-1|many|NA|TRBJ1-2
CSAPSGANYGYTF
TGCAGTGCCCCTTCGGGGGCCAACTATGGCTACACCTTC
>TRBV7-9|many|TRBD1|TRBJ1-2
CASSISQGRGYGYTF
TGTGCCAGCAGCATTTCACAGGGGAGAGGCTATGGCTACACCTTC
>TRBV30|NA|TRBD1|TRBJ1-1
CAWGQGGGTEAFF
TGTGCCTGGGGACAGGGAGGAGGCACTGAAGCTTTCTTT
>TRBV20-1|many|TRBD2|TRBJ2-5
CSASHIGTKEAQYF
TGCAGTGCTAGCCACATCGGGACTAAGGAGGCCCAGTACTTC
>TRBV10-3|many|NA|TRBJ2-2
CAISEDGNTGELFF
TGTGCCATCAGTGAGGACGGGAACACCGGGGAGCTGTTTTTT
>TRBV12-3/TRBV12-4|NA|NA|TRBJ2-2
CASNLDGVAGELFF
TGTGCCAGCAATCTCGATGGGGTTGCCGGGGAGCTGTTTTTT
>TRBV20-1|many|TRBD2|TRBJ2-5
CSARTAGGLETQYF
TGCAGTGCTAGAACAGCGGGAGGGCTGGAGACCCAGTACTTC
>TRBV19|few|TRBD1|TRBJ2-2
CASSRTPGQSNTGELFF
TGTGCCAGTAGTCGCACGCCGGGACAGTCGAACACCGGGGAGCTGTTTTTT
>TRBV12-3/TRBV12-4|many|NA|TRBJ2-1
CASSRRGASHNEQFF
TGTGCCAGCAGCCGACGTGGGGCCTCCCACAATGAGCAGTTCTTC
>TRBV9|many|TRBD2|TRBJ2-1
CASSAGLAEEQFF
TGTGCCAGCAGCGCAGGACTAGCGGAGGAGCAGTTCTTC
>TRBV3-1|NA|NA|TRBJ2-7
CASSDLFYEQYF
TGTGCCAGCTCGGACCTTTTTTACGAGCAGTACTTC
>TRBV30|many|NA|TRBJ2-3
CAWSVGAGSVVDTQYF
TGTGCCTGGAGTGTCGGGGCAGGGTCCGTGGTAGATACGCAGTATTTT
>TRBV15|NA|NA|TRBJ2-7
CATSNVVGEQYF
TGTGCCACCAGCAATGTAGTCGGCGAGCAGTACTTC
>TRBV5-1|many|NA|TRBJ2-7
CASSLKDRLGEQYF
TGCGCCAGCAGCTTGAAAGACAGGCTGGGGGAGCAGTACTTC
>TRBV20-1|many|NA|TRBJ2-3
CSAPPGQRYRSSTDTQYF
TGCAGTGCTCCCCCCGGACAGCGCTATAGATCTAGCACAGATACGCAGTATTTT
>TRBV5-1|many|NA|TRBJ2-1
CASSIGGNSYNEQFF
TGCGCCAGCAGCATCGGTGGGAACTCCTACAATGAGCAGTTCTTC
>TRBV12-3/TRBV12-4|many|NA|TRBJ1-6
CASSLSTDSPLHF
TGTGCCAGCAGTTTAAGTACGGATTCACCCCTCCACTTT
>TRBV5-1|many|NA|TRBJ2-7
CASSSPYMDEQYF
TGCGCCAGCAGCTCGCCTTACATGGACGAGCAGTACTTC
>TRBV20-1|NA|TRBD1|TRBJ1-2
CCARDTKGVGRGHGYTF
TGCTGTGCTAGAGATACCAAAGGGGTCGGCAGGGGGCATGGCTACACCTTC
>TRBV19|medium-sized|TRBD1|TRBJ2-2
CASSTRTGGTGTGELFF
TGTGCCAGTAGTACGCGGACAGGGGGGACGGGGACCGGGGAGCTGTTTTTT
>TRBV27|few|NA|TRBJ2-2
CVSQVSGNTGELFF
TGTGTGTCCCAGGTGTCAGGGAACACCGGGGAGCTGTTTTTT
>TRBV20-1|few|TRBD1|TRBJ2-3
CCASSPPGTGSTDTQYF
TGCTGTGCTAGTTCCCCCCCCGGGACAGGGAGCACAGATACGCAGTATTTT
>TRBV6-2/TRBV6-3|many|NA|TRBJ2-5
CASSSLALETQYF
TGTGCCAGCAGTTCCCTAGCGCTGGAGACCCAGTACTTC
>TRBV20-1|many|NA|TRBJ1-6
CSANTRASSNSPLHF
TGCAGTGCTAATACGCGGGCCTCATCGAATTCACCCCTCCACTTT
>TRBV6-6|many|NA|TRBJ2-3
CASRVRGVGQYF
TGTGCCAGCAGGGTTAGAGGGGTAGGGCAGTATTTT
>TRBV30|many|NA|TRBJ2-3
CAWSGTGLTDTQYF
TGTGCCTGGAGTGGTACAGGGCTGACAGATACGCAGTATTTT
>TRBV12-3/TRBV12-4|NA|TRBD1|TRBJ2-1
CASTTGQGAAEQFF
TGTGCCAGCACCACCGGACAGGGTGCAGCCGAGCAGTTCTTC
>TRBV20-1|few|NA|TRBJ2-2
CSATETGTGELFF
TGCAGTGCCACTGAAACGGGTACCGGGGAGCTGTTTTTT
>TRBV7-9|many|NA|TRBJ1-1
CASSLRGAQEAFF
TGTGCCAGCAGCTTAAGAGGGGCCCAGGAAGCTTTCTTT
>TRBV20-1|many|TRBD2|TRBJ2-1
CSAPRPSGPDNEQFF
TGCAGCGCCCCCCGACCTAGCGGACCAGACAATGAGCAGTTCTTC
>TRBV20-1|many|TRBD2|TRBJ2-3
CSASRAGGLADTQYF
TGCAGTGCTAGTAGAGCGGGGGGGCTCGCAGATACGCAGTATTTT
>TRBV5-1|many|TRBD1|TRBJ2-1
CASSLEQGGNNEQFF
TGCGCCAGCAGCTTGGAACAGGGGGGAAACAATGAGCAGTTCTTC
>TRBV28|few|NA|TRBJ2-7
CASSLATQYYEQYF
TGTGCCAGCAGTTTGGCCACTCAGTACTACGAGCAGTACTTC
>TRBV5-6|many|TRBD2|TRBJ2-1
CASSFGLASEQFF
TGTGCCAGCAGCTTCGGACTAGCCTCAGAGCAGTTCTTC
>TRBV28|many|NA|TRBJ2-2
CASNSVQGRGGELFF
TGTGCCAGCAATTCAGTCCAGGGGCGCGGCGGGGAGCTGTTTTTT
>TRBV20-1|many|NA|TRBJ1-5
CSARRRAGNQPQHF
TGCAGTGCTAGAAGGAGGGCTGGCAATCAGCCCCAGCATTTT
>TRBV7-2|many|NA|TRBJ2-1
CASSLRSSYNEQFF
TGTGCCAGCAGCTTGCGGTCTTCTTACAATGAGCAGTTCTTC
>TRBV27|many|NA|TRBJ2-5
CASSLVQGYQETQYF
TGTGCCAGCAGTTTAGTTCAGGGCTACCAAGAGACCCAGTACTTC